The entry below gives a single T cell receptor (beta chain) sequence along with its context. Its antigen is unknown. V lost 4 bases and J lost 5, with 16 bases in between. This CDR3 has 15 amino acids. The germline gives CDR1 LNHDA, CDR2 SQIVND (reference sequence). The record originates from a study of cytomegalovirus exposure and HLA in healthy donors. Study results and limitations: HLA-A and HLA-B allele assignments for most subjects were reportedly predicted accurately using TCR beta sequences.

PCR used 60 Vbeta primers and 13 Jbeta primers. Assay: immunoSEQ multiplex PCR; the TCRdb copy retains only in-frame clones and omits some. The sample has 150,000 or so clones, 78% seen once; the top ten hold just over 3%. V usage is TRBV19 and J usage is TRBJ2-3, with D perhaps matching TRBD2 (6 bases). The sequence derives from a woman aged 40-49 years in good health and CMV-seronegative. What was sequenced was PBMCs. The CDR3 DNA is TGTGCCAGTAGTACACCCGGAGGGGCCGTAGATACGCAGTATTTT. This gives the protein CASSTPGGAVDTQYF.